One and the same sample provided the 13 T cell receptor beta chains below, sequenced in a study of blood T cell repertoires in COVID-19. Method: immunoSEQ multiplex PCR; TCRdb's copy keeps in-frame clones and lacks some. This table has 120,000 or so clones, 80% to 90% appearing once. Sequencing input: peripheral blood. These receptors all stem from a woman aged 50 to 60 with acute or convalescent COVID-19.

In nucleotides, the CDR3 is TGTGCCAGCAGCCGGAGCGGGGTCCTCGCCGGGGAGCTGTTTTTT. Its translation: CASSRSGVLAGELFF. V usage is TRBV7-7 and J usage is TRBJ2-2; TRBD2 aligns across 7 bases. The CDR3 is 15 residues long. Germline CDR1 SSHAT, CDR2 FNYEAQ (reference sequence). The V gene end was trimmed by 5 bases and the J gene end by 6 bases; junction bases not matched to a gene: 9.

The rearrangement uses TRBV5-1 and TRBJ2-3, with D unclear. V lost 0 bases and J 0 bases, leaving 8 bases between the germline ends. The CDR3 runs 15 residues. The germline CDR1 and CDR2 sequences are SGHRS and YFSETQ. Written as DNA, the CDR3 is TGCGCCAGCAGCTTGGCCGGCGGTAGCACAGATACGCAGTATTTT. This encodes CASSLAGGSTDTQYF.

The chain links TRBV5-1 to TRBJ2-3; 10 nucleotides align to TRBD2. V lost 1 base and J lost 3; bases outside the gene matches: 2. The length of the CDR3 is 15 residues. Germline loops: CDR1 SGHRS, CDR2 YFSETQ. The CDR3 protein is CASSLSSGRTDTQYF. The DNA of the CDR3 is TGCGCCAGCAGCTTGTCTAGCGGGAGAACAGATACGCAGTATTTT.

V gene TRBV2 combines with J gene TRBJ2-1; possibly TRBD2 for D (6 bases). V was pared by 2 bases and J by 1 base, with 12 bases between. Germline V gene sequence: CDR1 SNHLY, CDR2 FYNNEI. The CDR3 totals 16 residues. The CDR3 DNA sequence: TGTGCCAGCAGTGAATCGTACGGGGGATCCTACAATGAGCAGTTCTTC. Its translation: CASSESYGGSYNEQFF.

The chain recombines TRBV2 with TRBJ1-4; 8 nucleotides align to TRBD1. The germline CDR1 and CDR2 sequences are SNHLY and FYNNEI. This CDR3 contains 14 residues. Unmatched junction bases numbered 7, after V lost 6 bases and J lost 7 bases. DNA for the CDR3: TGTGCCAGCAGAACCGGGACAGGAAGTGAAAAACTGTTTTTT. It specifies CASRTGTGSEKLFF.

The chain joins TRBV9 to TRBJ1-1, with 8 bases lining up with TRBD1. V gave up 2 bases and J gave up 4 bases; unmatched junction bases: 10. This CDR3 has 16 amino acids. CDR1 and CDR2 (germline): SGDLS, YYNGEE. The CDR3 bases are TGTGCCAGCAGCGTGTCTTTACAGGGGGAGGGCACTGAAGCTTTCTTT. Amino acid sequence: CASSVSLQGEGTEAFF.

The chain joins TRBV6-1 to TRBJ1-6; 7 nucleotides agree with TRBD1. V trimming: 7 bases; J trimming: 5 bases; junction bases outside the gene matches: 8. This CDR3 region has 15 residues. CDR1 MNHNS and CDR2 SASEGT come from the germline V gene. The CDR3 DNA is TGTGCCAGCACCTCCGGACAGGTCAATAATTCACCCCTCCACTTT. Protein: CASTSGQVNNSPLHF.

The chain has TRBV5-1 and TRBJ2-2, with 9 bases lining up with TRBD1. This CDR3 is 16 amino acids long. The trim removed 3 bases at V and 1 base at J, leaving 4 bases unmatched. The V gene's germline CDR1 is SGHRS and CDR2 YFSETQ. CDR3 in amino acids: CASSWAGQGNTGELFF. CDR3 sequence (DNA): TGCGCCAGCAGCTGGGCGGGACAGGGGAACACCGGGGAGCTGTTTTTT. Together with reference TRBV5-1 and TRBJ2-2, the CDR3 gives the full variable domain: KAGVTQTPRYLIKTRGQQVTLSCSPISGHRSVSWYQQTPGQGLQFLFEYFSETQRNKGNFPGRFSGRQFSNSRSEMNVSTLELGDSALYLCASSWAGQGNTGELFFGEGSRLTVL.

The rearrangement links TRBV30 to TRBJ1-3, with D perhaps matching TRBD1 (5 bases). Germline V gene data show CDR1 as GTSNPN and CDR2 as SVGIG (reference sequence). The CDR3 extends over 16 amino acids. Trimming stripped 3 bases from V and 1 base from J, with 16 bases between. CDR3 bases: TGTGCCTGGAGAGCCGGGGCGGGGTTTTCTGGAAACACCATATATTTT. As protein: CAWRAGAGFSGNTIYF. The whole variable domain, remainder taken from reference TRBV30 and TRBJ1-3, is SQTIHQWPATLVQPVGSPLSLECTVEGTSNPNLYWYRQAAGRGLQLLFYSVGIGQISSEVPQNLSASRPQDRQFILSSKKLLLSDSGFYLCAWRAGAGFSGNTIYFGEGSWLTVV.

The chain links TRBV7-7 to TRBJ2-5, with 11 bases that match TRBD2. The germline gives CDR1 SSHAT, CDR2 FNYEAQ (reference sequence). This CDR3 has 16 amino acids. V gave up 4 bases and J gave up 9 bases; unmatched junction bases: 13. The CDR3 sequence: CASSYRLAGPGEPQYF. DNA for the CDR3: TGTGCCAGCAGCTACAGACTAGCGGGGCCGGGGGAGCCCCAGTACTTC.

The CDR3 reads CASSEAGRGRNIQYF. The CDR3 DNA reads TGTGCCAGCAGTGAAGCGGGCAGGGGTCGCAACATTCAGTACTTC. The chain uses TRBV2 and TRBJ2-4; tentative D call: TRBD1 (6 bases). Germline CDR1 and CDR2: SNHLY and FYNNEI. CDR3 length: 15 amino acids. V was clipped by 0 bases and J by 7 bases, with 13 bases between them.

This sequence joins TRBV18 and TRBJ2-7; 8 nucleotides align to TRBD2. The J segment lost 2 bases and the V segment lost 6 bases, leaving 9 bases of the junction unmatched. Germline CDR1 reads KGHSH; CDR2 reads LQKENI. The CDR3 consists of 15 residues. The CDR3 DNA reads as TGTGCCAGCTCTGTTGGAGCGGGAGATGCCTACGAGCAGTACTTC. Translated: CASSVGAGDAYEQYF.

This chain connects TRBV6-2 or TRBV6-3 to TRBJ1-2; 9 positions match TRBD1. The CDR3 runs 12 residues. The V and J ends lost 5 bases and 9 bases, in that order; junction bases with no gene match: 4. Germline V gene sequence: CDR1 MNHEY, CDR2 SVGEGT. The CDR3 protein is CASSRGQGSYTF. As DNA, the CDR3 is TGTGCCAGCAGTCGAGGACAGGGGAGCTACACCTTC.